This TCR beta chain is drawn from a study of blood T cells in healthy people across ages. Germline V gene lookup returns CDR1 LGHDT and CDR2 YNNKEL (reference sequence). The CDR3 covers 15 residues. The use of a sample-barcoded 5' primer and a J-beta primer mix characterized a second PCR of roughly 6 to 11 cycles. MiXCR, applied by TCRdb to the 5' RACE reads, yields one record per CDR3 protein. The sample records nearly 1 million distinct CDR3 sequences, 51% being singletons. The chain is built from TRBV3-1 and TRBJ2-1; a weak D match, TRBD2 (5 bases). The assigned J gene may be wrong: the sequence end matches TRBJ2-7 better. The sample comprised blood. The source is a woman aged 60-75 years in good health. The CDR3 loop is CASSRRQLGYNEQYF. In nucleotides, the CDR3 is TGTGCCAGCAGCCGGAGGCAGCTGGGATACAATGAGCAGTACTTC.